A selection of T cell receptor beta chains follows, all from one sample in a study of response to subunit inactivated influenza vaccine. TCRdb recomputed calls from the RT-PCR reads with MiXCR, one row per CDR3 protein. Of 610,000 or so distinct CDR3 sequences detected, about 14% appear once; the ten largest clones hold 11%. Sample: PBMCs from blood, taken 12 days after vaccination. The receptors stem from a man aged 45 to 65 who received an inactivated influenza vaccine. Both conserved end residues are part of each CDR3. D genes are given only for firm matches. The listing skips clone size in some rows; elsewhere it reads once, few, many or a size class.

j_gene,len,d_gene,v_gene,abundance,CDR3aa,CDR3nt
TRBJ2-3,15,NA,TRBV2,few,CASSDFGTNTDTQYF,TGTGCCAGCAGTGATTTCGGGACAAACACAGATACGCAGTATTTT
TRBJ1-2,15,NA,TRBV6-1,NA,CASSEVPGAGYGYTF,TGTGCCAGCAGTGAAGTCCCGGGGGCGGGCTATGGCTACACCTTC
TRBJ2-1,16,NA,TRBV20-1,NA,CSARDPRGGPYNEQFF,TGCAGTGCTAGAGATCCGAGGGGGGGCCCCTACAATGAGCAGTTCTTC
TRBJ1-5,14,NA,TRBV29-1,many,CSVEVADPNQPQHF,TGCAGCGTTGAAGTGGCGGATCCCAATCAGCCCCAGCATTTT
TRBJ2-7,14,NA,TRBV20-1,few,CSARKGPPMYEQYF,TGCAGTGCTAGAAAGGGGCCCCCGATGTACGAGCAGTACTTC
TRBJ2-7,12,TRBD2,TRBV12-3/TRBV12-4,few,CASRPTRGEQYF,TGTGCCAGCAGACCAACGCGGGGGGAGCAGTACTTC
TRBJ2-5,15,NA,TRBV20-1,few,CSARDLTSSVETQYF,TGCAGTGCTAGAGACCTTACTAGCTCCGTCGAGACCCAGTACTTC
TRBJ2-7,18,TRBD2,TRBV11-2,NA,CASSIYTGTSAGTYEQYF,TGTGCCAGCAGCATATATACCGGGACTAGCGCGGGGACCTACGAGCAGTACTTC
TRBJ2-3,15,TRBD2,TRBV20-1,NA,CSARQGPGGADTQYF,TGCAGTGCTAGGCAAGGACCGGGGGGTGCAGATACGCAGTATTTT
TRBJ1-2,13,TRBD1,TRBV7-2,NA,CASSLQGVDGYTF,TGTGCCAGCAGCTTACAGGGGGTCGATGGCTACACCTTC
TRBJ2-5,12,NA,TRBV28,NA,CASNRFQETQYF,TGTGCCAGTAACAGGTTCCAAGAGACCCAGTACTTC
TRBJ2-7,13,NA,TRBV10-2,NA,CASTSDRTYEQYF,TGCGCCAGCACCTCAGACAGAACCTACGAGCAGTACTTC
TRBJ2-7,17,TRBD2,TRBV20-1,few,CSARRPNSGGRSYEQYF,TGCAGTGCTAGAAGGCCCAATAGCGGGGGGCGCTCCTACGAGCAGTACTTC
TRBJ2-2,14,TRBD1,TRBV27,few,CASRVQGDTGELFF,TGTGCCAGCAGGGTACAGGGGGACACCGGGGAGCTGTTTTTT
TRBJ2-7,15,NA,TRBV12-3/TRBV12-4,NA,CASSLGAGASYEQYF,TGTGCCAGCAGTTTAGGTGCAGGGGCGTCCTACGAGCAGTACTTC
TRBJ2-7,17,TRBD2,TRBV20-1,few,CSAKSGTPSGRFYEQYF,TGCAGTGCAAAGAGCGGGACCCCTAGCGGGAGGTTCTACGAGCAGTACTTC
TRBJ2-7,16,TRBD2,TRBV10-3,NA,CAISGPLSGRAYEQYF,TGTGCCATCAGTGGCCCCCTTAGCGGGAGGGCCTACGAGCAGTACTTC
TRBJ1-5,15,TRBD1,TRBV28,many,CASSILDRVHQPQHF,TGTGCCAGCAGTATACTCGACAGGGTACACCAGCCCCAGCATTTT
TRBJ1-1,15,NA,TRBV12-3/TRBV12-4,NA,CASSHTGITNTEAFF,TGTGCCAGCAGCCACACAGGGATTACGAACACTGAAGCTTTCTTT
TRBJ1-2,12,NA,TRBV20-1,few,CSARDRQYGYTF,TGCAGTGCTAGAGATCGCCAGTATGGCTACACCTTC
TRBJ1-6,15,NA,TRBV3-1,NA,CASSQGEIYNSPLHF,TGTGCCAGCAGCCAAGGCGAGATCTATAATTCACCCCTCCACTTT
TRBJ2-1,14,TRBD2,TRBV20-1,few,CSAGASGSSNEQFF,TGCAGTGCTGGGGCTAGCGGGAGTTCCAATGAGCAGTTCTTC
TRBJ1-5,14,TRBD1,TRBV6-2/TRBV6-3,few,CASSLDRFNQPQHF,TGTGCCAGCAGCTTGGACAGGTTCAATCAGCCCCAGCATTTT
TRBJ2-7,13,TRBD1,TRBV20-1,few,CSATRDSSYEQYF,TGCAGTGCTACCCGGGACAGCTCCTACGAGCAGTACTTC
TRBJ1-4,13,NA,TRBV12-3/TRBV12-4,few,CASRRPLEEKLFF,TGTGCCAGCAGACGCCCCCTAGAGGAAAAACTGTTTTTT
TRBJ1-5,15,TRBD1,TRBV6-1,NA,CASSRDRDSNQPQHF,TGTGCCAGCAGTAGGGACAGGGATAGCAATCAGCCCCAGCATTTT
TRBJ2-2,15,NA,TRBV5-6,few,CASSGDRRNTGELFF,TGTGCCAGCAGCGGAGACAGGAGGAACACCGGGGAGCTGTTTTTT
TRBJ1-6,14,TRBD1,TRBV7-2,few,CASSSDRAISPLHF,TGTGCCAGCAGCTCGGACAGGGCGATCTCACCCCTCCACTTT
TRBJ2-6,19,NA,TRBV29-1,few,CSVVLPARPQGPGANVLTF,TGCAGCGTTGTTCTCCCCGCCAGGCCACAGGGTCCTGGGGCCAACGTCCTGACTTTC
TRBJ2-5,14,NA,TRBV7-9,few,CASSRRAGKETQYF,TGTGCCAGCAGCCGCCGGGCGGGAAAAGAGACCCAGTACTTC
TRBJ2-7,12,NA,TRBV5-1,NA,CASSPDNYEQYF,TGCGCCAGCAGCCCAGACAACTACGAGCAGTACTTC
TRBJ2-7,14,NA,TRBV20-1,few,CSAPDYSLSYEQYF,TGCAGTGCCCCGGACTATTCATTATCCTACGAGCAGTACTTC
TRBJ2-1,11,NA,TRBV18,NA,CASSQQSEQFF,TGTGCCAGCTCACAACAGAGCGAGCAGTTCTTC
TRBJ1-2,13,NA,TRBV7-9,few,CASSLGNAYGYTF,TGTGCCAGCAGCTTAGGGAACGCCTATGGCTACACCTTC
TRBJ1-4,12,NA,TRBV4-1,NA,CASSPNNEKLFF,TGCGCCAGCAGCCCTAATAATGAAAAACTGTTTTTT
TRBJ2-3,13,TRBD1,TRBV29-1,few,CSVGTGVADTQYF,TGCAGCGTTGGGACAGGGGTTGCAGATACGCAGTATTTT
TRBJ2-7,15,TRBD2,TRBV4-2,NA,CASSTTTGGGGEQYF,TGTGCCAGCAGCACTACAACGGGGGGGGGAGGCGAGCAGTACTTC
TRBJ2-3,16,NA,TRBV12-3/TRBV12-4,many,CASSPVRDPYADTQYF,TGTGCCAGCAGTCCCGTCAGGGATCCCTACGCAGATACGCAGTATTTT
TRBJ2-1,15,NA,TRBV10-3,few,CAISESLIRLHEQFF,TGTGCCATCAGTGAGTCGTTGATTAGATTGCATGAGCAGTTCTTC
TRBJ2-5,13,TRBD2,TRBV6-6,few,CASSYTSGETQYF,TGTGCCAGCAGTTACACTAGCGGAGAGACCCAGTACTTC
TRBJ2-1,15,NA,TRBV6-5,few,CASSYWFGAYNEQFF,TGTGCCAGCAGTTACTGGTTCGGGGCTTACAATGAGCAGTTCTTC
TRBJ2-1,16,NA,TRBV12-3/TRBV12-4,NA,CASRTQQGYFYNEQFF,TGTGCCAGCAGAACCCAACAGGGTTATTTCTACAATGAGCAGTTCTTC
TRBJ1-2,13,TRBD1,TRBV14,NA,CASSFRTGGGYTF,TGTGCCAGCAGCTTCCGGACAGGGGGCGGCTACACCTTC
TRBJ2-5,15,NA,TRBV10-3,many,CAISESTGGGETQYF,TGTGCCATCAGTGAGTCGACAGGAGGGGGAGAGACCCAGTACTTC
TRBJ1-2,16,TRBD1,TRBV7-2,NA,CASRKQGARANYGYTF,TGTGCCAGCAGAAAACAGGGGGCGAGGGCTAACTATGGCTACACCTTC
TRBJ1-5,16,TRBD1,TRBV6-5,NA,CASSYADRGLASAQHF,TGTGCCAGCAGTTACGCCGACAGGGGACTGGCGTCGGCCCAGCATTTT
TRBJ2-7,15,TRBD2,TRBV12-3/TRBV12-4,many,CASSLRTSGIYEQYF,TGTGCCAGCAGTCTACGGACTAGCGGGATTTACGAGCAGTACTTC
TRBJ2-3,14,TRBD1,TRBV12-3/TRBV12-4,few,CASSFGQDTDTQYF,TGTGCCAGCAGTTTCGGACAGGACACAGATACGCAGTATTTT
TRBJ1-2,13,NA,TRBV6-1,NA,CASSESVTGWKTF,TGTGCCAGCAGTGAATCAGTTACAGGGTGGAAAACCTTC
TRBJ2-7,13,NA,TRBV7-2,few,CASSLTRGREQYF,TGTGCCAGCAGCTTAACACGGGGTCGCGAGCAGTACTTC
TRBJ2-7,16,TRBD2,TRBV7-2,NA,CASSTPIAGSSYEQYF,TGTGCCAGCAGCACCCCTATAGCGGGGAGCTCCTACGAGCAGTACTTC
TRBJ2-3,14,NA,TRBV20-1,NA,CSARTFRGGDTQYF,TGCAGTGCTAGAACGTTCCGCGGAGGGGATACGCAGTATTTT
TRBJ1-2,13,NA,TRBV28,NA,CTSSLPINYGYTF,TGTACCAGCAGCCTCCCCATTAACTATGGCTACACCTTC
TRBJ2-7,15,NA,TRBV6-1,few,CASSQNREAPYEQYF,TGTGCCAGCAGTCAAAACAGGGAGGCCCCCTACGAGCAGTACTTC